This T cell receptor beta chain was profiled in a study of CD8+ T cells in alopecia areata. Across the study: Those patients who were treated received oral tofacitinib, which was given at 5 to 10 mg twice daily for moderate-to-severe alopecia areata. Tofacitinib ran for 6 to 18 months before 6 months off drug.

Peripheral blood and lesional scalp punch biopsies were taken from alopecia areata patients. Trimming took off 0 bases at V and 12 bases at J, with 9 bases between the two ends. Germline-derived CDR1 and CDR2 are SEHNR and FQNEAQ (reference sequence). This CDR3 contains 13 residues. Reverse transcription of extracted RNA yielded cDNA, which provided the sequencing template. The protocol was immunoSEQ multiplex PCR, while the TCRdb copy is restricted to in-frame clones and leaves out a portion. The profile shows just over 150,000 clones, about 51% of them singletons. The sample consisted of CD8+ T cells sorted from blood, taken at week 0. The receptor was isolated from a human donor with alopecia areata. This chain connects TRBV7-9 to TRBJ1-6; D gene uncertain. CDR3 DNA sequence: TGTGCCAGCAGCTTAGCCGCATCAGAACCCCTCCACTTT. Protein product: CASSLAASEPLHF.